The 4 T cell receptor beta chains given below trace back to one sample, sequenced in a study of T cells in Graves' hyperthyroidism and ophthalmopathy. Researchers amplified the TCR beta CDR3 regions from RNA transcripts. Using the HTBI primer set, a first-round RT-PCR was run on the TCR CDR3. TCRdb re-called the multiplex PCR reads through MiXCR, storing one row per CDR3 protein. Altogether nearly 600,000 distinct CDR3 sequences are present, around 13% being singletons, with the ten largest covering 5.5% to 7.5%. Sequences were obtained from blood. The receptors were sampled from a woman aged 25 to 39 with Graves' hyperthyroidism that later progressed to Graves' ophthalmopathy.

This clonotype has only a few counts. This may stem from a read error, because a much larger clone lies one nucleotide away. The chain is built from TRBV6-2 or TRBV6-3 and TRBJ2-3; D gene uncertain. V shed 6 bases and J shed 2 bases, with 6 bases lying between them. Germline V gives CDR1 MNHEY, CDR2 SVGEGT. The CDR3 totals 12 residues. The DNA for the CDR3 is TGTGCCAGCAGCGAAACCACAGATACGCAGTATTTT. Translation: CASSETTDTQYF.

This clonotype was counted many times. The chain links TRBV12-3 or TRBV12-4 to TRBJ2-1, with D possibly being TRBD2 (6 bases). V lost 8 bases, J lost 4 bases, and 15 bases lay in between. The length of the CDR3 is 14 residues. The CDR3 coding sequence is TGTGCCAGCGGCCTGTTTAGCGGATACAATGAGCAGTTCTTC. Its protein is CASGLFSGYNEQFF.

This clonotype was observed a few times. This chain uses TRBV6-1 with TRBJ2-4; tentatively, D is TRBD2 (5 bases). Between the trimmed V and J ends, which lost 7 bases and 0 bases, there was a span of 13 bases. The germline gives CDR1 MNHNS, CDR2 SASEGT. The CDR3 has 15 amino acids. As DNA, the CDR3 is TGTGCCAGCACACACGGAACTAGAGCCAAAAACATTCAGTACTTC. This codes for CASTHGTRAKNIQYF.

In the case of this clonotype: A much larger clone differs by one base, so this may be a read error. The DNA is omitted, as the CDR3 cannot be located on it reliably, and the CDR3 follows TCRdb's listing. This rearrangement joins TRBV12-3 or TRBV12-4 to TRBJ1-6; the table's D call of TRBD1 was not tested on the DNA. The length of the CDR3 is 15 amino acids, counting both ends. The chain's CDR3 is CASSFAGGTHSPHHF.